The rows below give T cell receptor beta chains drawn from one sample of a study of control samples from healthy donors and cancer patients. Assay: immunoSEQ multiplex PCR; the TCRdb copy retains only in-frame clones and omits some. The sample lists about 160,000 clones, over 95% seen once, with approximately 0.93% in the top ten. The sample consisted of blood. These receptors originate from a young woman in good health. Each CDR3 is given with its conserved first and last residue. A D gene is named only where the DNA matches it firmly. Not all rows give a size; the values are once, few, many and, for expanded clones, a class.

V gene	clone size	J gene	D gene	CDR3 DNA	CDR3 protein
TRBV13	NA	TRBJ1-6	NA	TGTGCCAGCAGCTTGGGCAGGGGCGGTTCACCCCTCCACTTT	CASSLGRGGSPLHF
TRBV4-1	NA	TRBJ2-3	NA	TGCGCCAGCACGCCGGTTAGCGGATACACAGATACGCAGTATTTT	CASTPVSGYTDTQYF
TRBV5-4	NA	TRBJ2-7	NA	TGTGCCAGCACTTCCGGGACGGATCCCTACGAGCAGTACTTC	CASTSGTDPYEQYF
TRBV5-4	NA	TRBJ2-2	NA	TGTGCCAGCAGCTTGAACGGGGCCGCGAACACCGGGGAGCTGTTTTTT	CASSLNGAANTGELFF
TRBV11-1	NA	TRBJ2-2	TRBD2	TGTGCCAGCAGCTTTAGCGGGGCAACCGGGGAGCTGTTTTTT	CASSFSGATGELFF
TRBV7-2	NA	TRBJ1-4	NA	TGTGCCAGCAGCTTAGCGGGACCGGGTAGTGAAAAACTGTTTTTT	CASSLAGPGSEKLFF
TRBV19	NA	TRBJ1-5	TRBD1	TGTGCCAGTAGCGAGGGGGCCCCGGGGAATCAGCCCCAGCATTTT	CASSEGAPGNQPQHF
TRBV28	NA	TRBJ1-5	NA	TGTGCCAGTCTGGAAGCCCCGAGTCAGCCCCAGCATTTT	CASLEAPSQPQHF
TRBV30	NA	TRBJ1-6	NA	TGTGCCTGGCGGGACACCAGGGCCTATAATTCACCCCTCCACTTT	CAWRDTRAYNSPLHF
TRBV9	once	TRBJ2-5	NA	TGTGCCAGCAGCGTAGCCCCGGGCGTGTACCAAGAGACCCAGTACTTC	CASSVAPGVYQETQYF
TRBV18	NA	TRBJ2-1	NA	TGTGCCAGCTCACGACAGACTAAAGGTGAGCAGTTCTTC	CASSRQTKGEQFF
TRBV9	NA	TRBJ2-2	NA	TGTGCCAGCAGCGTAGGAGTAGACGCCGGGGAGCTGTTTTTT	CASSVGVDAGELFF
TRBV3-1/TRBV3-2	NA	TRBJ2-7	NA	TGTGCCAGCAGTCATCGCAGCCCCTACGAGCAGTACTTC	CASSHRSPYEQYF
TRBV18	NA	TRBJ2-5	TRBD1	TGTGCCAGCTCACCGGGACAGGCGAGCCAAGAGACCCAGTACTTC	CASSPGQASQETQYF
TRBV19	NA	TRBJ1-6	TRBD1	TGTGCCAGTAGTTCCGACGGGACAGGGAGTAATTCACCCCTCCACTTT	CASSSDGTGSNSPLHF
TRBV6-5	NA	TRBJ1-1	NA	TGTGCCAGCAGTTACGGGGCAGGTATGAACACTGAAGCTTTCTTT	CASSYGAGMNTEAFF
TRBV24-1	NA	TRBJ2-5	TRBD2	TGTGCCACCAGTGACGCGGGAGGGCCCAGAGAGACCCAGTACTTC	CATSDAGGPRETQYF
TRBV9	NA	TRBJ2-5	TRBD1	TGTGCCAGCAGCGTAACAGGGGTTTGGGAGACCCAGTACTTC	CASSVTGVWETQYF
TRBV6-5	NA	TRBJ2-1	TRBD2	TGTGCCAGCAGCCAGACTAGCGGGGCGCTCGGGGAGCAGTTCTTC	CASSQTSGALGEQFF
TRBV28	once	TRBJ2-7	NA	TGTGCCAGCAACAACAACAGGGTTGGGTACGAGCAGTACTTC	CASNNNRVGYEQYF
TRBV4-1	NA	TRBJ1-1	TRBD1	TGCGCCAGCAGCCAAGGCCCGGGACAGGGGGCCTCTGAAGCTTTCTTT	CASSQGPGQGASEAFF
TRBV6-2/TRBV6-3	NA	TRBJ2-7	TRBD1	TGTGCCAGCAGTCACACAGGGGGCTACTCCTACGAGCAGTACTTC	CASSHTGGYSYEQYF
TRBV5-1	once	TRBJ2-1	TRBD2	TGCGCCAGCAGCTTGGCCGGGCGGGGGGCCTACAATGAGCAGTTCTTC	CASSLAGRGAYNEQFF
TRBV28	NA	TRBJ2-7	TRBD1	TGTGCCAGCAGGGGGGACAGGGCAACTTCCTACGAGCAGTACTTC	CASRGDRATSYEQYF
TRBV3-1/TRBV3-2	few	TRBJ1-1	NA	TGTGCCAGCAGCCAAGAGTCAGGGCGCTTAAATGAAGCTTTCTTT	CASSQESGRLNEAFF
TRBV11-2	NA	TRBJ2-7	TRBD2	TGTGCCAGCAGCTCGATTCGCGGGAGATCTTACGAGCAGTACTTC	CASSSIRGRSYEQYF
TRBV30	NA	TRBJ2-7	NA	TGTGCCTGGAGTGTATCTAGGGGAACCGAGCAGTACTTC	CAWSVSRGTEQYF
TRBV7-3	NA	TRBJ2-7	NA	TGTGCCAGCAGCTTGGGCGGAAGCCGCTCCTACGAGCAGTACTTC	CASSLGGSRSYEQYF
TRBV27	NA	TRBJ1-5	NA	TGTGCCAGCAGTTTAGGGCCTAGCGATCAGCCCCAGCATTTT	CASSLGPSDQPQHF
TRBV6-1	NA	TRBJ1-5	NA	TGTGCCAGCAGTGGGCCCTGGGGGCTCGGGAGCAATCAGCCCCAGCATTTT	CASSGPWGLGSNQPQHF
TRBV3-1/TRBV3-2	NA	TRBJ2-3	NA	TGTGCCAGCAGCCAAAACACAGATACGCAGTATTTT	CASSQNTDTQYF
TRBV6-5	NA	TRBJ1-1	TRBD1	TGTGCCAGCACCCCAAGAGGGACAGAGACTTTCTTT	CASTPRGTETFF